A single sample gave rise to the 4 T cell receptor beta chains below, sequenced in a study of blood T cell repertoires in COVID-19. TCRdb's copy holds only in-frame clones and misses some; the assay was immunoSEQ multiplex PCR. The table shows around 71,000 clones, with around nine tenths occurring only once. Sequences were obtained from peripheral blood. The receptors originated from a woman in her sixties or seventies with acute or convalescent COVID-19.

The chain employs TRBV7-7 and TRBJ2-5; D is undetermined. Germline V gene sequence: CDR1 SSHAT, CDR2 FNYEAQ (reference sequence). The CDR3 is 11 residues long. Trimming took 8 bases from V and 1 from J, leaving 5 bases between them. CDR3 DNA sequence: TGTGCCAGCGGCACCCAAGAGACCCAGTACTTC. It specifies CASGTQETQYF.

This clone was found a few times. The chain couples TRBV6-5 to TRBJ1-4, with D unclear. Germline assignment: CDR1 MNHEY and CDR2 SVGAGI. The CDR3 runs to 14 residues. V gave up 7 bases and J gave up 3 bases, with 12 bases separating them. For the CDR3, the DNA is TGTGCCAGCAAAATCGGTGATTCTAATGAAAAACTGTTTTTT. This sequence encodes CASKIGDSNEKLFF.

The sample holds one count of this clone. The gene calls are TRBV6-5 and TRBJ2-1; 10 positions agree with TRBD2. The V gene end was trimmed by 5 bases and the J gene end by 6 bases; junction bases not matched to a gene: 4. This CDR3 has 14 residues. CDR1 MNHEY and CDR2 SVGAGI come from the germline V gene. The CDR3, as DNA: TGTGCCAGCAGTAATAGCGGGAGGTTCAATGAGCAGTTCTTC. Encoded protein: CASSNSGRFNEQFF.

This clone was recorded a few times. The genes are TRBV6-2 or TRBV6-3 and TRBJ2-7; a weak D match, TRBD1 (6 bases). The CDR3 is made up of 15 amino acids. V lost 0 bases to trimming and J lost 5 bases, with 14 bases between them. The germline V gene encodes CDR1 MNHEY and CDR2 SVGEGT. The CDR3 region has the DNA TGTGCCAGCAGTTACTCGATACAGGGATCGAACGAGCAGTACTTC. Its protein is CASSYSIQGSNEQYF.